The clone carrying this TCR beta chain has a count of ten or more. This specimen belongs to a study of blood T cells in healthy people across ages. With a J-beta primer mix and a sample-barcoded 5' primer, a second PCR ran 7 to 11 cycles. Per-sample output comprised a minimum of 3 million paired-end reads containing CDR3. TCRdb used MiXCR to reprocess the 5' RACE reads, holding one entry per CDR3 protein. The sample comprises about 590,000 distinct CDR3 sequences, approximately 30% of which are singletons, and approximately 15% rests with the top ten. The sequenced material came from blood. This sequence originates from an elderly woman in good health.

The CDR3 is CSVATSGTYNEQFF. CDR3 DNA: TGCAGCGTTGCAACTAGCGGGACCTACAATGAGCAGTTCTTC. V is TRBV29-1 and J is TRBJ2-1; 10 nucleotides agree with TRBD2. With 4 bases clipped from V and 2 bases from J, the junction kept 2 bases outside the gene matches. The CDR3 sequence is 14 residues long. Germline CDR1 and CDR2: SQVTM and ANQGSEA.